What follows are 30 T cell receptor beta chains derived from one specimen sequenced in a study of T cell responses to AZD1222 COVID-19 vaccine. The assay was immunoSEQ multiplex PCR, and TCRdb's table has in-frame clones only and misses some. Among about 100,000 clones listed, roughly 91% were seen once. The material was peripheral blood, obtained on day 0 of AZD1222 vaccination. The source is an adult in good health.

The chain links TRBV4-1 to TRBJ2-2, with TRBD1 as a possible D gene (5 bases). The CDR3 consists of 14 residues. Trimming stripped 1 base from V and 9 bases from J, with 12 bases between. Looked up from germline, CDR1 is MGHRA and CDR2 is YSYEKL. The CDR3 DNA is TGCGCCAGCAGCCAAGGGGGCCCTCCCCGGGAGCTGTTTTTT. Translation: CASSQGGPPRELFF.

The V call is TRBV28, the J call TRBJ2-3; TRBD1 aligns across 7 bases. Germline CDR1 and CDR2: MDHEN and SYDVKM. There are 14 residues in the CDR3. After removal of 6 bases from V and 3 bases from J, the junction contained 6 bases not matched to a gene. In DNA, the CDR3 is TGTGCCAGCAGCGACAGGGCCCTAACAGATACGCAGTATTTT. It encodes CASSDRALTDTQYF.

The chain combines TRBV7-9 with TRBJ2-2; a weak D match, TRBD2 (5 bases). CDR1 and CDR2 (germline): SEHNR, FQNEAQ (reference sequence). This CDR3 is 15 amino acids long. With 6 bases removed from V and 2 bases from J, the gap between germline ends came to 13 bases. The CDR3: CASSSPGTNTGELFF. In DNA, the CDR3 is TGTGCCAGCAGTTCACCGGGAACTAACACCGGGGAGCTGTTTTTT.

The chain combines TRBV6-5 with TRBJ1-4; D not certain. CDR1 MNHEY and CDR2 SVGAGI come from the germline V gene. CDR3 size: 15 residues. V was shortened by 6 bases and J by 7 bases, with 18 bases between the two germline ends. The CDR3 sequence is CASRAGLNSGEKLFF. The CDR3 DNA reads as TGTGCCAGCAGGGCGGGGTTGAATAGCGGTGAAAAACTGTTTTTT.

The gene calls are TRBV5-1 and TRBJ2-7, with D tentatively TRBD1 or TRBD2 (5 bases each). V lost 3 bases to trimming and J lost 0 bases, with 10 bases between them. The CDR3 is made up of 14 amino acids. Germline CDR1 and CDR2: SGHRS and YFSETQ. For the CDR3, the DNA is TGCGCCAGCAGCTCCGGGACGGGCTCCTACGAGCAGTACTTC. The encoded protein is CASSSGTGSYEQYF.

The chain couples TRBV9 to TRBJ1-2, with TRBD1 matching 8 bases. CDR3 length: 16 amino acids. Unmatched junction bases numbered 11, after V lost 3 bases and J lost 4 bases. CDR1 is SGDLS and CDR2 is YYNGEE in the germline V gene. The CDR3 DNA sequence: TGTGCCAGCAGCGGAAGACAACAGGGGGTTGTCTATGGCTACACCTTC. Translating gives CASSGRQQGVVYGYTF.

The rearrangement joins TRBV7-3 to TRBJ2-7; TRBD2 matches at 15 bases. The germline gives CDR1 SGHTA, CDR2 FQGTGA. The CDR3 is 15 residues long. Trimming at V came to 3 bases and at J to 5 bases, leaving 2 bases not matched to a gene. The CDR3 region has the DNA TGTGCCAGCAGCTTCGGACTAGCGGGAGGGGACGAGCAGTACTTC. Translating it yields CASSFGLAGGDEQYF.

This clone was seen only once. This chain joins TRBV9 and TRBJ1-2, with a possible D match to TRBD1 (5 bases). V lost 4 bases and J lost 4, with 11 bases in between. This CDR3 spans 13 amino acids. The germline V gene encodes CDR1 SGDLS and CDR2 YYNGEE. In nucleotides, the CDR3 is TGTGCCAGCAGCCCGAGGGGATCCTATGGCTACACCTTC. This gives the protein CASSPRGSYGYTF.

The chain combines TRBV29-1 with TRBJ2-3, with D perhaps TRBD1 (6 bases). CDR3 size: 14 residues. The germline gives CDR1 SQVTM, CDR2 ANQGSEA. The ends were cut back, 4 bases at V and 1 base at J, with 12 bases in the middle. CDR3 loop: CSVANRVGTDTQYF. CDR3 nucleotides: TGCAGCGTTGCAAACAGGGTAGGCACAGATACGCAGTATTTT.

This clone was detected only once. V is TRBV5-1 and J is TRBJ2-2; tentatively, D is TRBD2 (6 bases). Germline lookup yields CDR1 SGHRS and CDR2 YFSETQ. The CDR3 covers 14 residues. With 1 base removed from V and 4 bases from J, the gap between germline ends came to 8 bases. CDR3 sequence: CASSLWGGTGELFF. The CDR3 nucleotides are TGCGCCAGCAGCTTGTGGGGAGGCACCGGGGAGCTGTTTTTT. Supplemented by reference TRBV5-1 and TRBJ2-2, the full variable domain reads KAGVTQTPRYLIKTRGQQVTLSCSPISGHRSVSWYQQTPGQGLQFLFEYFSETQRNKGNFPGRFSGRQFSNSRSEMNVSTLELGDSALYLCASSLWGGTGELFFGEGSRLTVL.

The J gene is TRBJ2-7, the V gene TRBV3-1 (or the pseudogene TRBV3-2); TRBD2 matches at 7 bases. The V segment lost 7 bases and the J segment 5 bases; nucleotides outside the gene matches: 11. Looked up from germline, CDR1 is LGHDT and CDR2 is YNNKEL (reference sequence). The CDR3 extends over 14 amino acids. The CDR3 spells CASTPGTRGDEQYF. For the CDR3, the DNA is TGTGCCAGCACGCCAGGGACCCGGGGGGACGAGCAGTACTTC.

The chain joins TRBV27 to TRBJ1-5, with D maybe TRBD1 (5 bases). CDR1 and CDR2 (germline): MNHEY, SMNVEV (reference sequence). CDR3 length equals 15 residues. Between the trimmed V and J ends, which lost 3 bases and 4 bases, there was a span of 13 bases. The CDR3: CASSLGGGWNQPQHF. The CDR3 DNA sequence: TGTGCCAGCAGTTTGGGGGGGGGTTGGAATCAGCCCCAGCATTTT.

The chain uses TRBV27 and TRBJ2-3, with unresolved D. The V gene's germline CDR1 is MNHEY and CDR2 SMNVEV (reference sequence). This CDR3 is 20 amino acids long. The ends were cut back, 2 bases at V and 2 bases at J, with 26 bases in the middle. The CDR3 loop is CASSLRPLLRYYSPTDTQYF. The CDR3 nucleotides are TGTGCCAGCAGTTTACGCCCCCTACTGCGATACTACTCGCCCACAGATACGCAGTATTTT.

V and J are TRBV28 and TRBJ2-3, with 7 bases aligning to TRBD2. Germline V gives CDR1 MDHEN, CDR2 SYDVKM. The length of the CDR3 is 15 residues. The ends lost 4 bases at V and 5 bases at J; junction bases unmatched: 9. The chain's CDR3 is CASSSGAGAGDTQYF. The CDR3 region has the DNA TGTGCCAGCAGTTCCGGGGCGGGAGCGGGAGATACGCAGTATTTT. The variable domain in full, completed from reference TRBV28 and TRBJ2-3, reads DVKVTQSSRYLVKRTGEKVFLECVQDMDHENMFWYRQDPGLGLRLIYFSYDVKMKEKGDIPEGYSVSREKKERFSLILESASTNQTSMYLCASSSGAGAGDTQYFGPGTRLTVL.

The chain combines TRBV6-6 with TRBJ1-1; D is perhaps TRBD1 (6 bases). Germline lookup yields CDR1 MNHNY and CDR2 SVGAGI (reference sequence). V was cut by 5 bases and J by 5 bases, with 12 bases left in between. The CDR3 extends over 13 amino acids. CDR3 region: CASSRSGETEAFF. The DNA of the CDR3 is TGTGCCAGCAGTCGATCAGGGGAAACTGAAGCTTTCTTT.

This sequence joins TRBV28 and TRBJ1-1, with D perhaps matching TRBD1 (6 bases). Germline CDR1 and CDR2: MDHEN and SYDVKM. Trimming removed 3 bases at V and 5 bases at J, with 19 bases between. The CDR3 sequence is 16 residues long. CDR3 in DNA: TGTGCCAGCAGTTTTGTGCAGGGGAGTAGAGAAACTGAAGCTTTCTTT. As protein: CASSFVQGSRETEAFF.

The V call is TRBV5-4, the J call TRBJ1-1; TRBD1 agrees at 8 bases. In germline, CDR1 is SGHNT, CDR2 YYREEE (reference sequence). The CDR3 sequence is 14 residues long. The ends lost 5 bases at V and 7 bases at J; junction bases unmatched: 10. CDR3 nucleotide sequence: TGTGCCAGCAGGCGAGCGACAGGGGATAATGAAGCTTTCTTT. It codes for CASRRATGDNEAFF.

The gene calls are TRBV11-1 and TRBJ2-7, with D tentatively TRBD2 (6 bases). The CDR3 has 14 amino acids. Germline V gene data show CDR1 as SGHAT and CDR2 as FQDESV (reference sequence). V lost 5 bases and J 2 bases, leaving 13 bases between the germline ends. The chain's CDR3 is CASSPGSPPYEQYF. CDR3 DNA: TGTGCCAGCAGCCCCGGGAGTCCCCCCTACGAGCAGTACTTC.

The rearrangement joins TRBV3-1 (or the pseudogene TRBV3-2) to TRBJ1-4; 8 bases align to TRBD1. Trimming took 6 bases from V and 6 from J; bases not matched to a gene: 0. The CDR3 loop spans 12 amino acids. The germline gives CDR1 LGHDT, CDR2 YNNKEL (reference sequence). Here the CDR3 DNA reads TGTGCCAGCAGGGACAGGGATGAAAAACTGTTTTTT. It yields the protein CASRDRDEKLFF.

As for this clone: Within the sample, other DNA sequences also encode this same CDR3. This chain links TRBV6-5 with TRBJ2-4, with 9 bases identical to TRBD2. CDR1 is MNHEY, CDR2 SVGAGI, per germline. The length of the CDR3 is 14 residues. With 7 bases clipped from V and 6 bases from J, the junction kept 7 bases outside the gene matches. CDR3 DNA sequence: TGTGCCAGCACCTTAGCGGGAGCAGGAAACATTCAGTACTTC. Translating it yields CASTLAGAGNIQYF.

The V gene is TRBV21-1, the J gene TRBJ2-1; the table's TRBD2 call for D was not verified on the DNA. TRBV21-1 is shown as a pseudogene. The CDR3 loop spans 15 amino acids. CDR3 nucleotide sequence: TGTGCCAGCAGCAAAAGACTAGCGGGAGTCGGTGAGCAGTTCTTC. Translation: CASSKRLAGVGEQFF.

V gene TRBV2 combines with J gene TRBJ2-5; no firm D call. The germline V gene has CDR1 SNHLY and CDR2 FYNNEI. V lost 10 bases and J lost 4, with 7 bases in between. The CDR3 has 10 amino acids. CDR3 sequence: CATTVETQYF. For the CDR3, the DNA is TGTGCCACCACCGTAGAGACCCAGTACTTC. Drawing the rest from reference TRBV2 and TRBJ2-5, the complete variable domain is EPEVTQTPSHQVTQMGQEVILRCVPISNHLYFYWYRQILGQKVEFLVSFYNNEISEKSEIFDDQFSVERPDGSNFTLKIRSTKLEDSAMYFCATTVETQYFGPGTRLLVL.

The genes are TRBV11-1 and TRBJ1-1; 10 bases are shared with TRBD1. V lost 2 bases, J lost 5 bases, and 5 bases stayed unmatched. The V gene's germline CDR1 is SGHAT and CDR2 FQDESV (reference sequence). This CDR3 is 15 amino acids long. The CDR3 bases are TGTGCCAGCAGCTTAACCGGACAGGGGGGAACTGAAGCTTTCTTT. Residues: CASSLTGQGGTEAFF.

This chain uses TRBV29-1 with TRBJ2-3, with 10 nucleotides matching TRBD2. Germline V gene lookup returns CDR1 SQVTM and CDR2 ANQGSEA. The CDR3 sequence is 14 residues long. The V and J ends lost 3 bases and 7 bases, in that order; junction bases with no gene match: 7. CDR3 loop: CSVDSLAGVYTQYF. The CDR3 nucleotides are TGCAGCGTTGATTCTCTAGCGGGAGTATATACGCAGTATTTT.

The V and J genes are TRBV5-4 and TRBJ2-1; 11 bases are a match to TRBD2. The junction had 6 bases not matched to a gene; V was cut back by 3 bases and J by 10 bases. CDR1 is SGHNT, CDR2 YYREEE, per germline (reference sequence). CDR3 length: 14 residues. The CDR3 sequence is CASSWDGTSGEQFF. CDR3 nucleotides: TGTGCCAGCAGCTGGGACGGGACTAGCGGAGAGCAGTTCTTC.

The V gene is TRBV28, the J gene TRBJ1-2; no reliable D call. Between the trimmed V and J ends, which lost 7 bases and 2 bases, there was a span of 20 bases. The CDR3 is 16 amino acids. Germline values: CDR1 MDHEN, CDR2 SYDVKM. The CDR3 DNA reads TGTGCCAGCACCCCCCTCCAGGCAGTTAGAAACTATGGCTACACCTTC. Translation: CASTPLQAVRNYGYTF.

The J gene is TRBJ1-2, the V gene TRBV28; D unclear. CDR1 and CDR2 (germline): MDHEN, SYDVKM. Trimming took 8 bases from V and 6 from J, leaving 7 bases between them. There are 10 residues in the CDR3. The CDR3 sequence is CASYYHGYTF. DNA of the CDR3: TGTGCCAGCTACTACCATGGCTACACCTTC.

This chain uses TRBV5-5 with TRBJ2-3; D unresolved. Trimming took off 5 bases at V and 1 base at J, with 11 bases between the two ends. Germline-derived CDR1 and CDR2 are SGHKS and YYEKEE (reference sequence). The CDR3 covers 14 residues. The CDR3 sequence: CASRPNEGTDTQYF. CDR3 sequence (DNA): TGTGCCAGCAGACCCAACGAGGGCACAGATACGCAGTATTTT.

This chain connects TRBV7-9 to TRBJ2-6; 10 positions agree with TRBD1. This CDR3 is 16 amino acids long. J was trimmed by 2 bases and V by 3 bases; bases with no gene match: 1. Per germline, CDR1 SEHNR and CDR2 FQNEAQ (reference sequence). CDR3 nucleotide sequence: TGTGCCAGCAGCTTGGACAGGGGGACTGGGGCCAACGTCCTGACTTTC. Encoded protein: CASSLDRGTGANVLTF.

This clone was seen only once. The chain has TRBV5-1 and TRBJ2-7, with TRBD1 as a possible D gene (6 bases). CDR3 length: 15 amino acids. Germline CDR1 is SGHRS and CDR2 is YFSETQ. Trimming left V 4 bases short and J 3 bases short, with 17 bases between. In DNA form, the CDR3 reads TGCGCCAGCAGCCATGGGGGACAACTTATCTACGAGCAGTACTTC. Translation gives CASSHGGQLIYEQYF.